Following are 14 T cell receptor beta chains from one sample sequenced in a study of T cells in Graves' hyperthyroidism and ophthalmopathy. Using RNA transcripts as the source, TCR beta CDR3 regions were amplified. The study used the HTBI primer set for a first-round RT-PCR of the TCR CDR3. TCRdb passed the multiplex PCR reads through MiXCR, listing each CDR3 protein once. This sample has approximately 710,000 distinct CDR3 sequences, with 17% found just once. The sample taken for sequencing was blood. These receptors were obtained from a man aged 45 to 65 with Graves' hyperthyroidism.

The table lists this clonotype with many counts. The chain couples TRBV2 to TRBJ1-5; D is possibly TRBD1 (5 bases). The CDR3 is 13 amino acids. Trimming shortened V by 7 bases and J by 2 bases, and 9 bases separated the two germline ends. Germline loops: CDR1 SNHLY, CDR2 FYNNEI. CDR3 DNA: TGTGCCAGCAACCCGGGGCGCAATCAGCCCCAGCATTTT. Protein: CASNPGRNQPQHF. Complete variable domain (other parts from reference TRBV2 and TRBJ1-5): EPEVTQTPSHQVTQMGQEVILRCVPISNHLYFYWYRQILGQKVEFLVSFYNNEISEKSEIFDDQFSVERPDGSNFTLKIRSTKLEDSAMYFCASNPGRNQPQHFGDGTRLSIL.

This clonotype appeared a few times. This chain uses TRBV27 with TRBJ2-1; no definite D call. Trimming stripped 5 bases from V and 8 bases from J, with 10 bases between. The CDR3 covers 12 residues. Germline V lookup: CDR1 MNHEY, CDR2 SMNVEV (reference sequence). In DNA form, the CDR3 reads TGTGCCAGCAGTCCGACGGTACATGAGCAGTTCTTC. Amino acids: CASSPTVHEQFF.

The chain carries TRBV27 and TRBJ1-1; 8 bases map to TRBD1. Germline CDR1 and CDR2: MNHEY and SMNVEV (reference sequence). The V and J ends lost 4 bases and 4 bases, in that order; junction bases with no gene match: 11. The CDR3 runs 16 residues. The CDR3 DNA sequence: TGTGCCAGCAGTTATCGGACAGGGTCGGTTTCCACTGAAGCTTTCTTT. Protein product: CASSYRTGSVSTEAFF.

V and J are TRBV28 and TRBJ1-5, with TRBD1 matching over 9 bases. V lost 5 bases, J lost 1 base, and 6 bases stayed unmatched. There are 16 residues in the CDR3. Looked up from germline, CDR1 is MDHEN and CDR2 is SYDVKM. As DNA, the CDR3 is TGTGCCAGCAGTCTCACACAGGGGGCAAGCAATCAGCCCCAGCATTTT. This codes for CASSLTQGASNQPQHF. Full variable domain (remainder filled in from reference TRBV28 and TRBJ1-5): DVKVTQSSRYLVKRTGEKVFLECVQDMDHENMFWYRQDPGLGLRLIYFSYDVKMKEKGDIPEGYSVSREKKERFSLILESASTNQTSMYLCASSLTQGASNQPQHFGDGTRLSIL.

DNA for the CDR3: TGTGCCAGCACCCGGGACGTCCAAGAGACCCAGTACTTC. Encoded protein: CASTRDVQETQYF. The chain joins TRBV12-3 or TRBV12-4 to TRBJ2-5, with D possibly called TRBD1 or TRBD2 (5 bases each). V gave up 7 bases and J gave up 1 base, with 10 bases separating them. CDR3 length: 13 residues.

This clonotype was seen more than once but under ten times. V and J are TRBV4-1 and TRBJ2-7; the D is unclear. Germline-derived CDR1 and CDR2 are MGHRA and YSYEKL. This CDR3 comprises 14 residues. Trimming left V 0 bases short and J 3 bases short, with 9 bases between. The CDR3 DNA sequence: TGCGCCAGCAGCCAAGATGAGGCCATCTACGAGCAGTACTTC. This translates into CASSQDEAIYEQYF.

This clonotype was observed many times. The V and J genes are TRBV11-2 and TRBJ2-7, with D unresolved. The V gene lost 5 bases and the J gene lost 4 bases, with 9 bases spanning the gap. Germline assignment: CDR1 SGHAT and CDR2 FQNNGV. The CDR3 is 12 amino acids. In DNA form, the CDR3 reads TGTGCCAGCAGCGTAGCCCGGTACGAGCAGTACTTC. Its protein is CASSVARYEQYF. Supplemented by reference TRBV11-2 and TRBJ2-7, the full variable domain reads EAGVAQSPRYKIIEKRQSVAFWCNPISGHATLYWYQQILGQGPKLLIQFQNNGVVDDSQLPKDRFSAERLKGVDSTLKIQPAKLEDSAVYLCASSVARYEQYFGPGTRLTVT.

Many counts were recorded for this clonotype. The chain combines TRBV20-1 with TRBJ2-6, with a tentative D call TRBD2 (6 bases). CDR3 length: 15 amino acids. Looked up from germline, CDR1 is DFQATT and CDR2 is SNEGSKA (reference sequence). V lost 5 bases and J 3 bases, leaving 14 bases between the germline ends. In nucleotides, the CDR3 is TGCAGTGCTCCTTCGGGAGCCGGTGGGGCCAACGTCCTGACTTTC. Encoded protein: CSAPSGAGGANVLTF.

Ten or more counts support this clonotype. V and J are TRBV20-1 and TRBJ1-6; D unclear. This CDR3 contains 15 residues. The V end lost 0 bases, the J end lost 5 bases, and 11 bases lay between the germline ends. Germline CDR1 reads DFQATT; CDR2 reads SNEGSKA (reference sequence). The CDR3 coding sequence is TGCAGTGCTAGAGACAGCAGCCATAATAATTCACCCCTCCACTTT. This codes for CSARDSSHNNSPLHF.

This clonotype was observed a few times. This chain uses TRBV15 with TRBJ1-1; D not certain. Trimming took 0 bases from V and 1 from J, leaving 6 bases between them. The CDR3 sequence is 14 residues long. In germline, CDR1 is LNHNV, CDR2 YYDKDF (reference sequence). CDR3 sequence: CATSREIENTEAFF. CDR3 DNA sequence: TGTGCCACCAGCAGAGAGATTGAGAACACTGAAGCTTTCTTT. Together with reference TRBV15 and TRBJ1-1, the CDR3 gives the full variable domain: DAMVIQNPRYQVTQFGKPVTLSCSQTLNHNVMYWYQQKSSQAPKLLFHYYDKDFNNEADTPDNFQSRRPNTSFCFLDIRSPGLGDTAMYLCATSREIENTEAFFGQGTRLTVV.

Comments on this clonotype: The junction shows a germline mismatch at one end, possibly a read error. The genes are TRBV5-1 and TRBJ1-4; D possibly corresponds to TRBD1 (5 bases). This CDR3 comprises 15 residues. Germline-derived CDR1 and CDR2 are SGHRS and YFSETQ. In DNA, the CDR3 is TGCGCCAGCAGCTTGGGGGGGGTTGCTAATGAAAAAATGTTTTTT. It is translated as CASSLGGVANEKMFF.

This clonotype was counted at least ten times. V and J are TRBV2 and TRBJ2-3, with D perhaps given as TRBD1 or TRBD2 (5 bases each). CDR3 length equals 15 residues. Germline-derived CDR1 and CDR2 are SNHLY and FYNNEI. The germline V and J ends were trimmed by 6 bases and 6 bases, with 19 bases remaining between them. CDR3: CASRRSRGASDTQYF. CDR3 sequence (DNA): TGTGCCAGCAGACGAAGCAGAGGGGCGTCTGATACGCAGTATTTT.

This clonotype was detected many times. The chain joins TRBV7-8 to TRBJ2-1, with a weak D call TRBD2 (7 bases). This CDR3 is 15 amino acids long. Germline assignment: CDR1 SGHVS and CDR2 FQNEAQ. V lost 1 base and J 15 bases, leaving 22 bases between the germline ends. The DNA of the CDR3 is TGTGCCAGCAGCTTAGAAGGGGGGGCGAGTACGCGGGCGTTCTTC. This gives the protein CASSLEGGASTRAFF.

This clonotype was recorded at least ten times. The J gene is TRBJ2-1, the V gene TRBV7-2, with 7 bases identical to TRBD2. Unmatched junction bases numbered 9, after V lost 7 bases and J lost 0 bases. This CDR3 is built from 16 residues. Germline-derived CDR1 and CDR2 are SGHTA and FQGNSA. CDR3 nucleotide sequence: TGTGCCAGCACCCAACCTAGCGGATCCTCCTACAATGAGCAGTTCTTC. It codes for CASTQPSGSSYNEQFF. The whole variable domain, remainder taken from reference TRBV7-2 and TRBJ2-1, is GAGVSQSPSNKVTEKGKDVELRCDPISGHTALYWYRQSLGQGLEFLIYFQGNSAPDKSGLPSDRFSAERTGGSVSTLTIQRTQQEDSAVYLCASTQPSGSSYNEQFFGPGTRLTVL.